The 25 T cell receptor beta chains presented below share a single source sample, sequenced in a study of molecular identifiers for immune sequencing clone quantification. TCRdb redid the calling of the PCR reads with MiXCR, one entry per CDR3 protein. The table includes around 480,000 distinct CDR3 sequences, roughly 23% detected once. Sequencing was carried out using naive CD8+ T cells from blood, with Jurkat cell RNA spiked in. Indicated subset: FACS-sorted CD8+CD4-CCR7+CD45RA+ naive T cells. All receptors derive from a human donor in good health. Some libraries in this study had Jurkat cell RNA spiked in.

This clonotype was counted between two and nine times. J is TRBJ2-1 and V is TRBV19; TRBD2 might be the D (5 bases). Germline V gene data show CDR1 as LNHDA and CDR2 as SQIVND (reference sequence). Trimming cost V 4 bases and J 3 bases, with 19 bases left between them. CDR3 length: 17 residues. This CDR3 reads CASSTLRTRHSYNEQFF. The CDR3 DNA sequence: TGTGCCAGTAGTACCCTTAGGACTCGACATAGCTACAATGAGCAGTTCTTC.

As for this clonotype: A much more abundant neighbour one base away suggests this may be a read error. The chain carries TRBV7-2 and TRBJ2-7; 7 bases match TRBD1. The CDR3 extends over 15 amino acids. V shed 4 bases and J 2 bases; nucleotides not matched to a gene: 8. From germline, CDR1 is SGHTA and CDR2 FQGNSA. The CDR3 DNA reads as TGTGCCAGCAGCTATCCGGGACAGAGAACCTACGAGCAGTACTTC. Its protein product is CASSYPGQRTYEQYF.

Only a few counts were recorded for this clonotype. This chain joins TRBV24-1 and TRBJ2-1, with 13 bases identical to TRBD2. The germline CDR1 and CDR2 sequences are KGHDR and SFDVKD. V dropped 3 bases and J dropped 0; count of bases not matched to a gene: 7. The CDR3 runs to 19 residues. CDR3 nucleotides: TGTGCCACCAGTGATCCCACGGGACTAGCGGGATTCTCCTACAATGAGCAGTTCTTC. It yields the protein CATSDPTGLAGFSYNEQFF.

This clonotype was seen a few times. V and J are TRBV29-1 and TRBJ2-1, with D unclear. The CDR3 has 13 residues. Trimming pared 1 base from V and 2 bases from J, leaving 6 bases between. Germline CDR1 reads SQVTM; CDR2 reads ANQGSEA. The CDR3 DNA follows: TGCAGCGTTGAAGGGGGTACCTACAATGAGCAGTTCTTC. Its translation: CSVEGGTYNEQFF.

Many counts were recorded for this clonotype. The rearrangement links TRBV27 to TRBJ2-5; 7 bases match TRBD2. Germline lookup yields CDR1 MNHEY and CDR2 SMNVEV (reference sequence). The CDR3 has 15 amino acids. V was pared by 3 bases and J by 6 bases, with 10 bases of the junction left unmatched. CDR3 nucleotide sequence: TGTGCCAGCAGTTTTCTGGGGGAGGGCCTCCAGACCCAGTACTTC. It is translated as CASSFLGEGLQTQYF.

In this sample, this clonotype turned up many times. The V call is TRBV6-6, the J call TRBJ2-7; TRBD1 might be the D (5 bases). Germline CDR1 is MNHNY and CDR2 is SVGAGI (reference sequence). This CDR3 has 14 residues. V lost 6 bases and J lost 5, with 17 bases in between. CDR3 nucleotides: TGTGCCAGCAGAAAAGAGGCAGGGTACGACGAGCAGTACTTC. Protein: CASRKEAGYDEQYF.

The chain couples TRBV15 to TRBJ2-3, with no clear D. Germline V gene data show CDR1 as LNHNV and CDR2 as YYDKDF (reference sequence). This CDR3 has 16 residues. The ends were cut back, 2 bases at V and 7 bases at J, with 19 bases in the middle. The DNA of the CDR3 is TGTGCCACCAGCAGAACACGGATAGGCAGCGTCCATACGCAGTATTTT. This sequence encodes CATSRTRIGSVHTQYF.

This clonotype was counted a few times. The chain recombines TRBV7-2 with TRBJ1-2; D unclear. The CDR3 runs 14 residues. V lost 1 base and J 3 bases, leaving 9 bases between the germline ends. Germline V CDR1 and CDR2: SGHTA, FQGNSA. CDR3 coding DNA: TGTGCCAGCAGCTTAGGATACGGGGACTATGGCTACACCTTC. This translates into CASSLGYGDYGYTF.

CDR3 DNA: TGTGCCTGGAAGAGGGGACCGGCAGGGGGTGAGGCCCAGTACTTC. Its protein product is CAWKRGPAGGEAQYF. V is TRBV30 and J is TRBJ2-5, with 7 nucleotides matching TRBD1. Germline trimming cut 4 bases from V and 9 bases from J; bases unmatched to any gene: 17. In germline, CDR1 is GTSNPN, CDR2 SVGIG (reference sequence). The CDR3 is 15 amino acids.

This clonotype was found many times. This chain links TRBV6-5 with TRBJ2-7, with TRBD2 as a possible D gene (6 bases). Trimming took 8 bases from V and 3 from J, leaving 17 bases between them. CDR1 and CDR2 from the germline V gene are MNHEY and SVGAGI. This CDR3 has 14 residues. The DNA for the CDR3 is TGTGCCAGCTCCCCGGGGGTAGGGGACTACGAGCAGTACTTC. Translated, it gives CASSPGVGDYEQYF.

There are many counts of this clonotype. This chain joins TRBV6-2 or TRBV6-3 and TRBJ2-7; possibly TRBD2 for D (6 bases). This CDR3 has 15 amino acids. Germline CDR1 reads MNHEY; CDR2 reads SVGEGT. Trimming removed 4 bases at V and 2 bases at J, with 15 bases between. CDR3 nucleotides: TGTGCCAGCAGTTCAACGGGGGACGGAACCTACGAGCAGTACTTC. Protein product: CASSSTGDGTYEQYF.

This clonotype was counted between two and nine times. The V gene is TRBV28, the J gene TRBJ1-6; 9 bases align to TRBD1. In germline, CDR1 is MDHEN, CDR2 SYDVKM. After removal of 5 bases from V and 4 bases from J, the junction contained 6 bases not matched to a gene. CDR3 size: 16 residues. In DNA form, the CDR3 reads TGTGCCAGCAGTCTTACAGGGGGCGGGTATAATTCACCCCTCCACTTT. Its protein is CASSLTGGGYNSPLHF. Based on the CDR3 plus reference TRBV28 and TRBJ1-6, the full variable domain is DVKVTQSSRYLVKRTGEKVFLECVQDMDHENMFWYRQDPGLGLRLIYFSYDVKMKEKGDIPEGYSVSREKKERFSLILESASTNQTSMYLCASSLTGGGYNSPLHFGNGTRLTVT.

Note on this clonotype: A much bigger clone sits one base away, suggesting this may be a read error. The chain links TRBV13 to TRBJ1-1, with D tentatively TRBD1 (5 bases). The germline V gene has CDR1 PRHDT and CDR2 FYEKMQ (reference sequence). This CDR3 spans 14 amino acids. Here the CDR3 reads CANSFRDPGTEAFF. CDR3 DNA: TGTGCCAACAGCTTCCGGGACCCTGGAACTGAAGCTTTCTTT.

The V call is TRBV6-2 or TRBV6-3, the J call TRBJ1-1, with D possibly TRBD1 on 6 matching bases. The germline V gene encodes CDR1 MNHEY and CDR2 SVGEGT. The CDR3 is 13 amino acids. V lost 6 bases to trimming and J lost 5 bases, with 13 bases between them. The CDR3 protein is CASRPQGETEAFF. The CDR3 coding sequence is TGTGCCAGCAGACCACAGGGCGAAACTGAAGCTTTCTTT.

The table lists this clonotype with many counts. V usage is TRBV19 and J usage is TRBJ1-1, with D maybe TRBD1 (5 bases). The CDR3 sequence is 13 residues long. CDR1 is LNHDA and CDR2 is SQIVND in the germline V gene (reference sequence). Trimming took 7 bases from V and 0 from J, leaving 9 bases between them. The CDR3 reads CASNEGLNTEAFF. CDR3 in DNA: TGTGCCAGTAACGAGGGACTGAACACTGAAGCTTTCTTT.

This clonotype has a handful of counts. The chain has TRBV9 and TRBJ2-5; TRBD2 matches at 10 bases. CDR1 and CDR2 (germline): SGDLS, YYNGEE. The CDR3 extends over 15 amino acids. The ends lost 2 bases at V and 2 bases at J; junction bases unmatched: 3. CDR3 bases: TGTGCCAGCAGCGTCGGGACTAGCGTACAAGAGACCCAGTACTTC. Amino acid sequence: CASSVGTSVQETQYF.

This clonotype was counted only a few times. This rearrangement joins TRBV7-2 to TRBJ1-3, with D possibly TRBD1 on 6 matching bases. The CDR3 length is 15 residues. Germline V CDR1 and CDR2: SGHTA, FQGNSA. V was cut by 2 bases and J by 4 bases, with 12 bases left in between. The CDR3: CASSLTGLEGNTIYF. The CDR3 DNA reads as TGTGCCAGCAGCTTAACAGGGTTGGAAGGAAACACCATATATTTT.

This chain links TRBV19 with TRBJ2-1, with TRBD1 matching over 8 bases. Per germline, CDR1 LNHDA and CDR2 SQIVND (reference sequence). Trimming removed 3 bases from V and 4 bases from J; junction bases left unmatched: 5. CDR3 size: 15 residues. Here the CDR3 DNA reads TGTGCCAGTAGTATGACAGGGGTGGGATACAATGAGCAGTTCTTC. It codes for CASSMTGVGYNEQFF.

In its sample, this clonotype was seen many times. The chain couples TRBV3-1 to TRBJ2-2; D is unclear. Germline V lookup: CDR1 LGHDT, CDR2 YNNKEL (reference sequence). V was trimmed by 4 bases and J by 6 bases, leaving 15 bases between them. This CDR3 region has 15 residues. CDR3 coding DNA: TGTGCCAGCAGCCTAGCCGAATCGGGTGCCGGGGAGCTGTTTTTT. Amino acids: CASSLAESGAGELFF.

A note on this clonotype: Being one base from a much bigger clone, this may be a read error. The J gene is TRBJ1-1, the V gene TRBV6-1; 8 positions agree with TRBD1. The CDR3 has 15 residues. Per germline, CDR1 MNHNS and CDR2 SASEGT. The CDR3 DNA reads TGTGCCAGCAGTGACGGGACAGGTCTGAACACTGAAGCTTCCTTT. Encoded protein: CASSDGTGLNTEASF.

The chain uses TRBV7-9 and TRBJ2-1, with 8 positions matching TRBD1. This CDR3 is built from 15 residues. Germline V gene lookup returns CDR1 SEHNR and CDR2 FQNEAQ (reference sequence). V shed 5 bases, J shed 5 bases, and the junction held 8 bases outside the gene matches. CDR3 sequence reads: CASSTDRGINNEQFF. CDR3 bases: TGTGCCAGCAGCACCGACAGGGGCATCAACAATGAGCAGTTCTTC.

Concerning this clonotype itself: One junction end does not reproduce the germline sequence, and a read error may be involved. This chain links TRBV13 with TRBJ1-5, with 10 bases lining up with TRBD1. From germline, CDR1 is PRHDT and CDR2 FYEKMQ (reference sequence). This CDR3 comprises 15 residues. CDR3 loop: CACSLGTGENQPQHF. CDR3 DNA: TGTGCCTGCAGCCTGGGGACAGGGGAAAATCAGCCCCAGCATTTT.

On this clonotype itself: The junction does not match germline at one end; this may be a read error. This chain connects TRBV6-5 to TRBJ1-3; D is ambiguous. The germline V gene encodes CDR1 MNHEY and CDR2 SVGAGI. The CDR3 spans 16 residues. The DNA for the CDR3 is TGTGCCGGCAGTTACTCATCGCTCAGCTCTGGAAACACCATATATTTT. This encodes CAGSYSSLSSGNTIYF.

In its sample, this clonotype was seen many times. CDR3 DNA sequence: TGTGCCAGCAGTTACGAGGGGTCCCCCTACAATGAGCAGTTCTTC. Amino acids: CASSYEGSPYNEQFF. This chain joins TRBV6-5 and TRBJ2-1; D may correspond to TRBD1 or TRBD2 (5 bases each). The germline CDR1 and CDR2 sequences are MNHEY and SVGAGI. Trimming pared 2 bases from V and 2 bases from J, leaving 10 bases between. This CDR3 spans 15 amino acids.

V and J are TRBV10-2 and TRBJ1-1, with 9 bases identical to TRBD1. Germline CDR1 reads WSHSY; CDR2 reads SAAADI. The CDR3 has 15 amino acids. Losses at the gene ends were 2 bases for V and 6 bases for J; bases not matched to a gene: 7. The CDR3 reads CASSETGQGSAEAFF. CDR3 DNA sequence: TGCGCCAGCAGTGAGACGGGACAGGGATCAGCTGAAGCTTTCTTT.